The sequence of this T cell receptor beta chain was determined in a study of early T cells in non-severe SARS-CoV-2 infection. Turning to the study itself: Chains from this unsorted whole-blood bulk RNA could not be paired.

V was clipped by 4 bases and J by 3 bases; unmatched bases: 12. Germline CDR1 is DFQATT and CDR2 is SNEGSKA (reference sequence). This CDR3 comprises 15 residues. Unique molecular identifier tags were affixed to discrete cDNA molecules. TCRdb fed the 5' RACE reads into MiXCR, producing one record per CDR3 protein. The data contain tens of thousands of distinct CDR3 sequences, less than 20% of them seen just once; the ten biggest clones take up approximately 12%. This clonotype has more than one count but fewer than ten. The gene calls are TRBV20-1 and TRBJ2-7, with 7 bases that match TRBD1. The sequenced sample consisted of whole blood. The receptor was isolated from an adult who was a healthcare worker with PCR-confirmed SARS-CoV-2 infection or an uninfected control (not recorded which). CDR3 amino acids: CSANDAGTVVYEQYF. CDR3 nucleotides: TGCAGTGCTAACGATGCCGGGACAGTCGTCTACGAGCAGTACTTC.